Listed below are T cell receptor beta chains from one sample, sequenced in a study of T cell clones after liver transplantation. Sequenced by immunoSEQ multiplex PCR; TCRdb stores in-frame clones only, minus some. The repertoire holds approximately 70,000 clones, with 84% as singletons. Sequences were derived from CD4+ T cells from blood, sampled less than 50 months after liver transplant. These receptor sequences come from a human patient who received a liver transplant. Some T cells may trace back to the graft donor. Each CDR3 is given with its conserved first and last residue.

15 | TRBV9 | CASSPDSISSYEQYF
18 | TRBV11-2 | CASSLRTARLAGHNEQFF
16 | TRBV18 | CASSSSLTSGSSEQYF
15 | TRBV7-9 | CASSFTGTRGETQYF
15 | TRBV19 | CASSIAVPSQETQYF
13 | TRBV4-1 | CASRTSVEDTQYF
13 | TRBV15 | CATSRDLRDTQYF
13 | TRBV7-9 | CASSGMEANVLTF
15 | TRBV19 | CASSISPNTYNEQFF
15 | TRBV5-1 | CASSLALISSGELFF
12 | TRBV29-1 | CSVDGQGVEAFF
18 | TRBV14 | CASSQVWTGAARNPAPYF
14 | TRBV6-5 | CASPTRDRGDEQYF
16 | TRBV5-1 | CASKTAGGKGSYEQYF
14 | TRBV6-1 | CASSDPGQGRGYTF
15 | TRBV6-1 | CASSEAGGRGDEQFF
13 | TRBV7-9 | CASSLGSDYGYTF
14 | TRBV5-8 | CASNPGSSYNEQFF
10 | TRBV20-1 | CSAKGPPQHF
15 | TRBV11-1 | CASSSDGDSGNTIYF
11 | TRBV5-6 | CASSSGSLSIF
18 | TRBV14 | CASSQLQGVASGANVLTF